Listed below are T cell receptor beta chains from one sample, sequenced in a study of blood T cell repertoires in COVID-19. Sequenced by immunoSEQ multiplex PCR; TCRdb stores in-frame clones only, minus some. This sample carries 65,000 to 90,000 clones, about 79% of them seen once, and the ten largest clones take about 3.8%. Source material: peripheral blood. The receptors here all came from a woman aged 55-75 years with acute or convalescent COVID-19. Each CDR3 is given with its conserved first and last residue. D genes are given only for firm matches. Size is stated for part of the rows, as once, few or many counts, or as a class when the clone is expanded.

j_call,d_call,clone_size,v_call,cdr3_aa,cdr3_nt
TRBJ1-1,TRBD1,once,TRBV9,CASGGQMNTEAFF,TGTGCCAGCGGGGGACAGATGAACACTGAAGCTTTCTTT
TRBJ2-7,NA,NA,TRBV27,CASSPTPTFPIYEQYF,TGTGCCAGCAGTCCCACGCCGACATTCCCTATCTACGAGCAGTACTTC
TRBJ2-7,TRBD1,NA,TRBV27,CASSYKTGVWVYEQYF,TGTGCCAGCAGTTATAAAACAGGGGTTTGGGTCTACGAGCAGTACTTC
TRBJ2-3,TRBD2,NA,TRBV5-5,CASSLFLASGGAGDTQYF,TGTGCCAGCAGCTTGTTCCTTGCTAGCGGGGGGGCGGGAGATACGCAGTATTTT
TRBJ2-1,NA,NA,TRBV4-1,CASSQDRGSNEQFF,TGCGCCAGCAGCCAAGATCGGGGGAGCAATGAGCAGTTCTTC
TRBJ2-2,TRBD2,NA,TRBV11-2,CASSPLIGRGGGELFF,TGTGCCAGCAGCCCGCTGATTGGGAGGGGTGGCGGGGAGCTGTTTTTT
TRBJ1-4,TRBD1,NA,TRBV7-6,CASSLARTGREKLFF,TGTGCCAGCAGCTTAGCGCGGACAGGGAGAGAAAAACTGTTTTTT
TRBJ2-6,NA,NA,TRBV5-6,CASSPGGAGANVLTF,TGTGCCAGCAGCCCGGGGGGCGCTGGGGCCAACGTCCTGACTTTC
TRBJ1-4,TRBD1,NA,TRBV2,CASGDRVNEKLFF,TGTGCCAGCGGGGACAGGGTTAATGAAAAACTGTTTTTT
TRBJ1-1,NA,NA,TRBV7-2,CASSLDGAANTEAFF,TGTGCCAGCAGCTTAGATGGGGCAGCGAACACTGAAGCTTTCTTT
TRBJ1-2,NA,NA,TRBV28,CASSFNREGYTF,TGTGCCAGCAGTTTCAACAGGGAGGGCTACACCTTC
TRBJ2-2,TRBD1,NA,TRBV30,CAWRRQGDAGELFF,TGTGCCTGGAGGAGACAGGGGGACGCCGGGGAGCTGTTTTTT
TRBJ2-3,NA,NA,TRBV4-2,CASSQVRTETDTQYF,TGTGCCAGCAGCCAAGTTAGGACAGAGACAGATACGCAGTATTTT
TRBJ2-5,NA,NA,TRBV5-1,CASSLGQGQETQYF,TGCGCCAGCAGCTTGGGGCAGGGGCAAGAGACCCAGTACTTC
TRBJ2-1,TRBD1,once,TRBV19,CASSSGQGSVYEQFF,TGTGCCAGTAGTAGTGGACAGGGTTCTGTTTATGAGCAGTTCTTC
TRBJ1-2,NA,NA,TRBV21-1,CASSRGLPGHRNYGYTF,TGTGCCAGCAGCAGGGGCCTACCGGGACATAGGAACTATGGCTACACCTTC
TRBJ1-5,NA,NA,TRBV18,CASSPGAVNQPQHF,TGTGCCAGCTCACCAGGGGCAGTCAATCAGCCCCAGCATTTT
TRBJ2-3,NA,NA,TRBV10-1,CASSELGPTDTQYF,TGCGCCAGCAGTGAGCTGGGCCCCACAGATACGCAGTATTTT
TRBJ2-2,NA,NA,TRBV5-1,CASSSSRVGGELFF,TGCGCCAGCAGCTCGTCTCGGGTAGGCGGGGAGCTGTTTTTT
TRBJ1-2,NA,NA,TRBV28,CASRLSGYGYTF,TGTGCCAGCAGGTTGAGTGGTTATGGCTACACCTTC
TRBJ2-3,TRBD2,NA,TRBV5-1,CASSLLQGGTDTQYF,TGCGCCAGCAGCTTGTTGCAGGGAGGGACAGATACGCAGTATTTT
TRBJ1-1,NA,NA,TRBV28,CASSLGIGRGNTEAFF,TGTGCCAGCAGTTTGGGAATAGGGAGGGGGAACACTGAAGCTTTCTTT
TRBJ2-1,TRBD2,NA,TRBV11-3,CASSLGGGRAGGEQFF,TGTGCCAGCAGCTTAGGAGGCGGGAGGGCCGGGGGTGAGCAGTTCTTC
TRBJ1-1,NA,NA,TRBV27,CASKSQGMGTEAFF,TGTGCCAGCAAATCCCAGGGAATGGGCACTGAAGCTTTCTTT
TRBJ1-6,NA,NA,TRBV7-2,CASRVGRERNYNSPLHF,TGTGCCAGCAGGGTTGGGAGGGAGCGCAACTATAATTCACCCCTCCACTTT
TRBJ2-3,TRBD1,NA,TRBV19,CASRHRGGTDTQYF,TGTGCCAGTAGACACAGGGGTGGCACAGATACGCAGTATTTT
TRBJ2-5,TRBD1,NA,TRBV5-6,CASSLGTGKSETQYF,TGTGCCAGCAGCTTGGGGACAGGGAAGTCAGAGACCCAGTACTTC
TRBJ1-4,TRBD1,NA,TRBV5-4,CASSLASTGGGNEKLFF,TGTGCCAGCAGCTTGGCCTCTACAGGGGGCGGCAATGAAAAACTGTTTTTT
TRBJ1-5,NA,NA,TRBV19,CASTDTFRGVTQPQHF,TGTGCCAGTACCGATACATTCAGGGGAGTCACTCAGCCCCAGCATTTT
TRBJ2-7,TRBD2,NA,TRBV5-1,CASRGSGRLSYEQYF,TGCGCCAGCCGTGGGAGCGGGAGATTGTCCTACGAGCAGTACTTC
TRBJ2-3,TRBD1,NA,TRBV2,CATKTGGPDTQYF,TGTGCCACCAAGACAGGGGGGCCAGATACGCAGTATTTT
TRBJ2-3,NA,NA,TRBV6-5,CASSYEPATDTQYF,TGTGCCAGCAGTTATGAGCCCGCCACAGATACGCAGTATTTT
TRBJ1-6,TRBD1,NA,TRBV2,CASTGWTGGQAPLHF,TGTGCCAGCACCGGTTGGACAGGGGGTCAGGCACCCCTCCACTTT
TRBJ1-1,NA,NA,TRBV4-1,CASSQGRPNTEAFF,TGCGCCAGCAGCCAGGGCAGACCGAACACTGAAGCTTTCTTT
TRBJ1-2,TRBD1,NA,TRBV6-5,CASSYEGQGALGYTF,TGTGCCAGCAGTTACGAGGGACAGGGGGCCCTCGGCTACACCTTC
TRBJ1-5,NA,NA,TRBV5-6,CASSLGGYQPQHF,TGTGCCAGCAGCTTGGGAGGCTACCAGCCCCAGCATTTT
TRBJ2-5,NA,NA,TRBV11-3,CASSLEAGETQYF,TGTGCCAGCAGCTTAGAGGCAGGAGAGACCCAGTACTTC
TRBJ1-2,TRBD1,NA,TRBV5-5,CASSLRDRANYGYTF,TGTGCCAGCAGCCTAAGGGACAGGGCGAACTATGGCTACACCTTC
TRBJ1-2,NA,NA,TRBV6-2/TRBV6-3,CASSPTPGSGGYGYTF,TGTGCCAGCAGCCCTACCCCAGGATCTGGAGGCTATGGCTACACCTTC
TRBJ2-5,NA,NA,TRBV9,CASSGGPEETQYF,TGTGCCAGCAGCGGGGGGCCGGAAGAGACCCAGTACTTC
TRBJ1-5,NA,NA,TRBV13,CASSLGRSSQHF,TGTGCCAGCAGCTTAGGGAGGTCCAGTCAGCATTTT
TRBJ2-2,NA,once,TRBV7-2,CASSLVAGFGELFF,TGTGCCAGCAGCTTAGTTGCGGGGTTCGGGGAGCTGTTTTTT
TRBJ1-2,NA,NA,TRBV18,CASSPAQGPYTF,TGTGCCAGCTCACCAGCTCAGGGGCCCTACACCTTC
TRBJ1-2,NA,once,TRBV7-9,CASSLEVGYGYTF,TGTGCCAGCAGCTTAGAGGTCGGGTATGGCTACACCTTC